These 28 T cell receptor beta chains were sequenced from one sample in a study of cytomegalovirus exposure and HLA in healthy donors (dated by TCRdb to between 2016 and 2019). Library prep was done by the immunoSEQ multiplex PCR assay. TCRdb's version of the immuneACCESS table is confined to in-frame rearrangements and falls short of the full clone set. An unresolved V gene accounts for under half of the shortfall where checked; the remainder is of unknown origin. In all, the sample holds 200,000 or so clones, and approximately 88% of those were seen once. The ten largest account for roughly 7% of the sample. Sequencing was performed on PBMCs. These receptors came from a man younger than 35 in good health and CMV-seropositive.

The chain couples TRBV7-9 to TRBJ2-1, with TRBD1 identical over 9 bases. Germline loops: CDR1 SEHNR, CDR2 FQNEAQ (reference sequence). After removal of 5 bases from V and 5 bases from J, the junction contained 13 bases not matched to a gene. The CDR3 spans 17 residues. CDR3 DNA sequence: TGTGCCAGCAGCCTCCGACAGGGGGGAGCCAGTAACAATGAGCAGTTCTTC. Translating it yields CASSLRQGGASNNEQFF.

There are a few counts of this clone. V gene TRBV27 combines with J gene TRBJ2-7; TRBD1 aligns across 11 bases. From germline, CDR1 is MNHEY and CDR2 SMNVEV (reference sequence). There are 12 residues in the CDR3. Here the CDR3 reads CASSGADRGLWV. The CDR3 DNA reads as TGTGCCAGCAGTGGGGCGGACAGGGGGCTTTGGGTC.

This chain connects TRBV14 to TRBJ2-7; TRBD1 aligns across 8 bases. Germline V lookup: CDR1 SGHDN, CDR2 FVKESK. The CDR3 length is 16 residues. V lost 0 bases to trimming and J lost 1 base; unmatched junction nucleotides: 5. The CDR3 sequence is CASSQDHRGESYEQYF. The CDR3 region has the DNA TGTGCCAGCAGCCAAGATCACAGGGGGGAATCCTACGAGCAGTACTTC.

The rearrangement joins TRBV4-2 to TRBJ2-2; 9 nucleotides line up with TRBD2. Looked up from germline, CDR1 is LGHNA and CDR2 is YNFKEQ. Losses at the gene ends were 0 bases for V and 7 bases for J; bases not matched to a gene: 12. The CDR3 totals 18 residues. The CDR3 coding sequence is TGTGCCAGCAGCCAAGAATCGCTAGCGGGACCTTCCAGCGGGGAGCTGTTTTTT. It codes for CASSQESLAGPSSGELFF.

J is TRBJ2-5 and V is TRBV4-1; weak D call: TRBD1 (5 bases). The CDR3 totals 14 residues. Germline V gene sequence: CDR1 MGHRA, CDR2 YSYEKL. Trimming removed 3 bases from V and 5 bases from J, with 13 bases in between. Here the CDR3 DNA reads TGCGCCAGCAGCCACCCCCAGGGAAGGGAGACCCAGTACTTC. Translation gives CASSHPQGRETQYF.

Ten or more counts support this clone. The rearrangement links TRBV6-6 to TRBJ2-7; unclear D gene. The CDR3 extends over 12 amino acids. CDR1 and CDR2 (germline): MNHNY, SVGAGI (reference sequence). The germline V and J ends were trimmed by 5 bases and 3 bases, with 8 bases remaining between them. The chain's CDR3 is CASSAPYYEQYF. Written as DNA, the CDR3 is TGTGCCAGCAGTGCCCCCTACTACGAGCAGTACTTC.

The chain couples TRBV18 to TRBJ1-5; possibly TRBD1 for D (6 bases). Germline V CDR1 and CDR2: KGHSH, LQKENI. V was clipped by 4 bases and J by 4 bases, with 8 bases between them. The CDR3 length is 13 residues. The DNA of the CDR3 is TGTGCCAGCTCACAGGACAGTAATCAGCCCCAGCATTTT. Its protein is CASSQDSNQPQHF.

The CDR3 loop is CAWNRDNFDEQYF. CDR3 nucleotides: TGTGCCTGGAACAGGGATAATTTCGACGAGCAGTACTTC. The J gene is TRBJ2-7, the V gene TRBV30, with D maybe TRBD1 (6 bases). Germline assignment: CDR1 GTSNPN and CDR2 SVGIG (reference sequence). V gave up 4 bases and J gave up 5 bases, with 15 bases separating them. CDR3 length equals 13 residues.

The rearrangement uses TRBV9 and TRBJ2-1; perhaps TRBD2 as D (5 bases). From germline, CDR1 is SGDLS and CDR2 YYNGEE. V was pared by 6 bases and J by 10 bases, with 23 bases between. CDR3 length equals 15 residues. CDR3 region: CASTESGEAFSEQFF. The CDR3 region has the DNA TGTGCCAGCACCGAGTCCGGGGAAGCCTTTAGCGAGCAGTTCTTC. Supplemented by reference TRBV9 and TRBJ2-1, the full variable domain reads DSGVTQTPKHLITATGQRVTLRCSPRSGDLSVYWYQQSLDQGLQFLIQYYNGEERAKGNILERFSAQQFPDLHSELNLSSLELGDSALYFCASTESGEAFSEQFFGPGTRLTVL.

DNA of the CDR3: TGTGCCAGCACCATGGGGGACTCTAACACAGATACGCAGTATTTT. Translation gives CASTMGDSNTDTQYF. This chain uses TRBV28 with TRBJ2-3; the D gene is possibly TRBD2 (6 bases). CDR1 is MDHEN and CDR2 is SYDVKM in the germline V gene. The germline V and J ends were trimmed by 7 bases and 2 bases, with 16 bases remaining between them. CDR3 size: 15 residues.

CDR3 coding DNA: TGCGCCAGCAGCCGATGGAAGTCGGGTGTGAATGAGCAGTTCTTC. It is translated as CASSRWKSGVNEQFF. The chain combines TRBV4-3 with TRBJ2-1; D not certain. The CDR3 is 15 residues long. V dropped 4 bases and J dropped 7 bases, with 17 bases sitting between them. Germline V gene data show CDR1 as LGHNA and CDR2 as YSLEER.

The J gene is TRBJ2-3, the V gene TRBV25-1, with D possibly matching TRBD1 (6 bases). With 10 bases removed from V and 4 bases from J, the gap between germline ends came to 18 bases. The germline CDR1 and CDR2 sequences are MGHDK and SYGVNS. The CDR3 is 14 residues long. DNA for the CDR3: TGTGCCACCGTCCCCAGGGGCCAGCCAGATACGCAGTATTTT. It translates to CATVPRGQPDTQYF. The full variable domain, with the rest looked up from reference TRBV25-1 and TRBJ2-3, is EADIYQTPRYLVIGTGKKITLECSQTMGHDKMYWYQQDPGMELHLIHYSYGVNSTEKGDLSSESTVSRIRTEHFPLTLESARPSHTSQYLCATVPRGQPDTQYFGPGTRLTVL.

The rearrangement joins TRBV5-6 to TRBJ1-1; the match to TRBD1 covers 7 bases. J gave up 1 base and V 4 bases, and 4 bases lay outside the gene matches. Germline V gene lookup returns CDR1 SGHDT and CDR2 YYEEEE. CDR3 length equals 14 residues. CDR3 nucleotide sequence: TGTGCCAGCAGCGTGGGACAGTGGAACACTGAAGCTTTCTTT. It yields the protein CASSVGQWNTEAFF.

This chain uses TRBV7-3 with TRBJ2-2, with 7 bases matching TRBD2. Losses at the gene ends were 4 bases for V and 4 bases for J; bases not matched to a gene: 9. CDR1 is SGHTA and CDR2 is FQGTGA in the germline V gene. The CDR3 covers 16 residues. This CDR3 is CASSSASVAGTGELFF. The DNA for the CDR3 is TGTGCCAGCAGCTCAGCGAGCGTAGCGGGCACCGGGGAGCTGTTTTTT.

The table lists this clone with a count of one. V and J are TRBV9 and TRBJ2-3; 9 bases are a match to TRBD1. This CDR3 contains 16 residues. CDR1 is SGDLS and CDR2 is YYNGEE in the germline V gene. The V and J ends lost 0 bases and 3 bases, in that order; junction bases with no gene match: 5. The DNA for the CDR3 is TGTGCCAGCAGCGTAGGGAACAGGGGGCTGACAGATACGCAGTATTTT. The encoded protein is CASSVGNRGLTDTQYF.

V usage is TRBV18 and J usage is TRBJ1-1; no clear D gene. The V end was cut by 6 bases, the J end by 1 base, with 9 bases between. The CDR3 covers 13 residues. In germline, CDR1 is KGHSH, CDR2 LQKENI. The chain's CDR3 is CASSATPNTEAFF. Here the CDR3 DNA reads TGTGCCAGCTCCGCGACACCGAACACTGAAGCTTTCTTT.

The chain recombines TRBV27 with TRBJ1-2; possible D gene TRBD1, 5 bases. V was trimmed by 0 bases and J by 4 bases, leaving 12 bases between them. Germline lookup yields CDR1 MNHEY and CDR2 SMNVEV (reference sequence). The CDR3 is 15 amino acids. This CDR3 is CASSLSPQGLYGYTF. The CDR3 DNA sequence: TGTGCCAGCAGTTTATCCCCGCAGGGCCTCTATGGCTACACCTTC.

Written as DNA, the CDR3 is TGTGCCAGCTCACCCGGACAGGGGAACACTGAAGCTTTCTTT. Translation gives CASSPGQGNTEAFF. The chain has TRBV18 and TRBJ1-1; the match to TRBD1 covers 8 bases. The CDR3 length is 14 residues. The J segment lost 1 base and the V segment lost 3 bases, leaving 1 base of the junction unmatched. Germline CDR1 is KGHSH and CDR2 is LQKENI.

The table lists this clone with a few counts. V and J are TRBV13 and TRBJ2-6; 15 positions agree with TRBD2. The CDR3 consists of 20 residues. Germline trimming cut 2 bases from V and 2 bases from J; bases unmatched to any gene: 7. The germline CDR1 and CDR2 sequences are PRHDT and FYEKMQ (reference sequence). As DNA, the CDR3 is TGTGCCAGCAGCTTATATTCTAGGACTAGCGGGAGGGCTGGGGCCAACGTCCTGACTTTC. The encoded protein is CASSLYSRTSGRAGANVLTF.

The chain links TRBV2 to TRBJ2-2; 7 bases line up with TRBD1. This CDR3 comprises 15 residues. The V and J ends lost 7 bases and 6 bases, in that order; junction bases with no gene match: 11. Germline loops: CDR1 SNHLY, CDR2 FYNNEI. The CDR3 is CASTLGRQGSGELFF. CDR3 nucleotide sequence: TGTGCCAGCACCTTGGGGCGACAGGGTTCCGGGGAGCTGTTTTTT.

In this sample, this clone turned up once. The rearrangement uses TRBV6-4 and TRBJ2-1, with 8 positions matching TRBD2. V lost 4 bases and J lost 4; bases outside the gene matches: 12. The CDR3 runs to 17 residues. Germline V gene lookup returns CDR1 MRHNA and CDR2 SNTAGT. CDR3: CASSASQSGSNYNEQFF. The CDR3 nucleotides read TGTGCCAGCAGTGCCTCTCAAAGCGGGAGTAATTACAATGAGCAGTTCTTC.

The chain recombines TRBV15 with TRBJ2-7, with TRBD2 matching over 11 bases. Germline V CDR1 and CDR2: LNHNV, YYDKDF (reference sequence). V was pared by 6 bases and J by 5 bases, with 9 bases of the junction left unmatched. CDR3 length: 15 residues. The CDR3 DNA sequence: TGTGCCACCAGTCCTAGACTAGCGGGAAGCAACGAGCAGTACTTC. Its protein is CATSPRLAGSNEQYF.

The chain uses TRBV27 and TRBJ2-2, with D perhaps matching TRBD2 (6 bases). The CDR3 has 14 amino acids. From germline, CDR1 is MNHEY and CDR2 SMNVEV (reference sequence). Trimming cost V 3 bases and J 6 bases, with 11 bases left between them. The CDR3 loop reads CASSFPGGSGELFF. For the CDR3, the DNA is TGTGCCAGCAGTTTTCCCGGAGGGTCCGGGGAGCTGTTTTTT.

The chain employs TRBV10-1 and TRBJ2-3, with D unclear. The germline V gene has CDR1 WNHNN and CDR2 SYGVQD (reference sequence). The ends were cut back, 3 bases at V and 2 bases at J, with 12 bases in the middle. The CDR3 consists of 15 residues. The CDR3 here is CASSEFELNTDTQYF. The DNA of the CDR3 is TGCGCCAGCAGTGAATTCGAACTCAACACAGATACGCAGTATTTT.

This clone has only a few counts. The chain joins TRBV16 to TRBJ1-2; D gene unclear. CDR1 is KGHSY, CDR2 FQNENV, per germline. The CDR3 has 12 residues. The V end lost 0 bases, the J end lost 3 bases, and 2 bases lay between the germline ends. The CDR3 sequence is CASSQSDYGYTF. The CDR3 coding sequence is TGTGCCAGCAGCCAATCCGACTATGGCTACACCTTC.

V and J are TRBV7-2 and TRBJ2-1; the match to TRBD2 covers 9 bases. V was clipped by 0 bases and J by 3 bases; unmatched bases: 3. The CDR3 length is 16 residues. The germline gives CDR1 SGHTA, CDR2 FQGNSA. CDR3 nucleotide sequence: TGTGCCAGCAGCTTAGCACGCGGGAGGGGCTACAATGAGCAGTTCTTC. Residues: CASSLARGRGYNEQFF.

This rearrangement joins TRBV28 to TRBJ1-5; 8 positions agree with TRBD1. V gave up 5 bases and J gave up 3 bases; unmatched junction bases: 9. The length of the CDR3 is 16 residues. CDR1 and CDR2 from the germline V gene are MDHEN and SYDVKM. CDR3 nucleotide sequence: TGTGCCAGCAGTCCACGGACAGGGTTAAACAATCAGCCCCAGCATTTT. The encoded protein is CASSPRTGLNNQPQHF.

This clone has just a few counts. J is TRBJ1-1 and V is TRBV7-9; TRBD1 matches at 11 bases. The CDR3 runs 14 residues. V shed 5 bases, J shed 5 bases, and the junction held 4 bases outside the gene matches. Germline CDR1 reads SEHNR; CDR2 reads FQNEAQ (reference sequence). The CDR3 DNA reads TGTGCCAGCAGCGGCGGGACAGGGGGTACTGAAGCTTTCTTT. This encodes CASSGGTGGTEAFF. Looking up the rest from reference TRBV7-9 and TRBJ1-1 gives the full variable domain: DTGVSQNPRHKITKRGQNVTFRCDPISEHNRLYWYRQTLGQGPEFLTYFQNEAQLEKSRLLSDRFSAERPKGSFSTLEIQRTEQGDSAMYLCASSGGTGGTEAFFGQGTRLTVV.